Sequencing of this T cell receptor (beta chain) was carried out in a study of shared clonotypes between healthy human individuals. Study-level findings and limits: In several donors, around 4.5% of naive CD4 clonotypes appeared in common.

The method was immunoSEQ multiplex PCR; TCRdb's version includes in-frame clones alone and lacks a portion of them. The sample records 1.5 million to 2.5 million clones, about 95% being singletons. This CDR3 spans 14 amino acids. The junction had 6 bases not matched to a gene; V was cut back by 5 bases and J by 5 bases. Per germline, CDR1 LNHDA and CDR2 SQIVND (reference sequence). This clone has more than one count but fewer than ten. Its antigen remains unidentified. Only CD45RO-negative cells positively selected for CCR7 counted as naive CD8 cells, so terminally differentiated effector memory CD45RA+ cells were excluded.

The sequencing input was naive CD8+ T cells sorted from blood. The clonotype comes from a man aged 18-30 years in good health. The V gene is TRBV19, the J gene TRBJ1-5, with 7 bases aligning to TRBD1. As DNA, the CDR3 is TGTGCCAGTAGTGACCAGGGGGGTTATCAGCCCCAGCATTTT. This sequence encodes CASSDQGGYQPQHF.